A selection of T cell receptor beta chains follows, all from one sample in a study of cytomegalovirus exposure and HLA in healthy donors. Generated by immunoSEQ multiplex PCR, the TCRdb table keeps only in-frame clones and is missing some. The repertoire holds about 150,000 clones, with around 67% as singletons. The specimen sequenced was PBMCs. These receptors came from a woman younger than 30 in good health and CMV-seronegative. Each CDR3 is given with its conserved first and last residue. A D gene is named only where the DNA matches it firmly. Expanded clones are given a class, and other clones once, few, many or no size at all.

cdr3_aa cdr3_nt d_call v_call clone_size j_call
CASRQQGASNQPQHF TGTGCCAGCAGACAACAGGGGGCGAGCAATCAGCCCCAGCATTTT TRBD1 TRBV6-5 - TRBJ1-5
CASSLEPPRVETQYF TGTGCCAGCAGCTTGGAACCCCCGAGGGTGGAGACCCAGTACTTC - TRBV5-4 - TRBJ2-5
CASSLELAGEGETQYF TGTGCCAGCAGTTTGGAACTAGCGGGAGAAGGGGAGACCCAGTACTTC TRBD2 TRBV28 - TRBJ2-5
CASSSVPGELFF TGTGCCAGCAGCTCGGTTCCCGGGGAGCTGTTTTTT - TRBV11-2 - TRBJ2-2
CASSPQGAYEQYF TGCGCCAGCAGTCCTCAGGGGGCCTACGAGCAGTACTTC TRBD1 TRBV5-1 - TRBJ2-7
CASSLGTDTQYF TGTGCCAGCAGCCTCGGTACGGATACGCAGTATTTT - TRBV14 - TRBJ2-3
CSGRTGADYTF TGCAGCGGCCGGACAGGGGCGGACTACACCTTC TRBD1 TRBV29-1 - TRBJ1-2
CASSTPRQGSNTEAFF TGTGCCAGTAGTACGCCCCGACAGGGGTCTAACACTGAAGCTTTCTTT TRBD1 TRBV19 - TRBJ1-1
CASSQYRDKDQPQHF TGCGCCAGCAGCCAGTACCGGGACAAGGATCAGCCCCAGCATTTT - TRBV4-1 - TRBJ1-5
CASSSQGANYGYTF TGTGCCAGCAGCTCCCAGGGTGCTAACTATGGCTACACCTTC - TRBV9 once TRBJ1-2
CASSLGLAGGSQETQYF TGTGCCAGCAGCTTAGGACTAGCGGGAGGGTCCCAAGAGACCCAGTACTTC TRBD2 TRBV7-9 - TRBJ2-5
CASSLTSLAGQPQHF TGTGCCAGCAGCTTAACTTCTCTAGCCGGACAGCCCCAGCATTTT - TRBV7-2 - TRBJ1-5
CASSLPTSGGVTDTQYF TGCGCCAGCAGCTTACCGACTAGCGGGGGGGTCACAGATACGCAGTATTTT TRBD2 TRBV5-1 - TRBJ2-3
CASIWGGRTDTQYF TGTGCCAGCATTTGGGGGGGCAGGACAGATACGCAGTATTTT - TRBV6-1 - TRBJ2-3
CASSAGTGGVDTQYF TGTGCCAGCAGTGCCGGGACAGGGGGCGTAGATACGCAGTATTTT TRBD1 TRBV6-4 - TRBJ2-3
CAIGGSTNEKLFF TGTGCCATCGGGGGGTCGACTAATGAAAAACTGTTTTTT - TRBV10-3 - TRBJ1-4
CASSEPGGVGEQYF TGTGCCAGCAGTGAGCCCGGGGGTGTGGGCGAGCAGTACTTC - TRBV6-1 few TRBJ2-7
CASSLAQPGAEAFF TGTGCCAGCAGCTTAGCACAGCCTGGCGCTGAAGCTTTCTTT - TRBV7-9 - TRBJ1-1
CSVGASNVLTF TGCAGCGTTGGGGCAAGCAACGTCCTGACTTTC - TRBV29-1 - TRBJ2-6
CASSLVAGVNNEQFF TGTGCCAGCAGCTTGGTAGCGGGGGTGAACAATGAGCAGTTCTTC TRBD2 TRBV5-4 once TRBJ2-1
CASSWVSGSYNEQFF TGTGCCAGCAGTTGGGTTTCGGGCTCCTACAATGAGCAGTTCTTC - TRBV27 few TRBJ2-1
CASSQRTSGKNTGELFF TGCGCCAGCAGCCAACGGACTAGCGGGAAGAACACCGGGGAGCTGTTTTTT TRBD2 TRBV4-1 - TRBJ2-2
CASSSGGGSFNQPQHF TGTGCCAGCAGCTCCGGGGGGGGGTCCTTCAATCAGCCCCAGCATTTT - TRBV7-9 - TRBJ1-5
CASSGGNTEAFF TGTGCCAGTTCCGGGGGTAACACTGAAGCTTTCTTT - TRBV2 - TRBJ1-1
CASSQGHRQGGEKLFF TGCGCCAGCAGCCAAGGTCATCGACAGGGTGGAGAAAAACTGTTTTTT TRBD1 TRBV4-3 - TRBJ1-4
CAGGASHMGPQHF TGTGCCGGCGGGGCCAGCCACATGGGGCCCCAGCATTTT - TRBV6-6 - TRBJ1-5
CASSPKGTSGIYEQFF TGCGCCAGCAGCCCCAAGGGGACTAGCGGGATCTATGAGCAGTTCTTC TRBD2 TRBV5-1 once TRBJ2-1
CSVADRRIPTEAFF TGCAGCGTTGCGGACAGGAGGATTCCGACTGAAGCTTTCTTT TRBD1 TRBV29-1 once TRBJ1-1
CASSSYGTRQGVDYGYTF TGTGCCAGCAGTTCCTACGGGACTCGGCAGGGGGTAGACTATGGCTACACCTTC TRBD1 TRBV27 - TRBJ1-2
CASSLSRGGVSEAFF TGTGCCAGCAGCCTATCAAGGGGGGGGGTCTCTGAAGCTTTCTTT - TRBV13 - TRBJ1-1
CASSLWRGYQETQYF TGTGCCAGCAGCTTGTGGCGGGGGTACCAAGAGACCCAGTACTTC TRBD2 TRBV5-4 - TRBJ2-5
CASSITGNEKLFF TGTGCCAGTAGTATTACAGGGAATGAAAAACTGTTTTTT - TRBV19 - TRBJ1-4
CASASTDFTDTQYF TGTGCTAGTGCTTCGACAGACTTCACAGATACGCAGTATTTT - TRBV12-5 - TRBJ2-3
CASSQQGGGPWETQYF TGCGCCAGCAGCCAACAAGGCGGGGGGCCCTGGGAGACCCAGTACTTC TRBD2 TRBV4-1 - TRBJ2-5
CASSFRTGPYGYTF TGTGCCAGCAGCTTCCGTACAGGGCCCTATGGCTACACCTTC - TRBV5-6 - TRBJ1-2
CASSSIGLAGDSYEQYF TGTGCCAGCAGTTCCATAGGACTAGCGGGGGACTCCTACGAGCAGTACTTC TRBD2 TRBV28 few TRBJ2-7
CASSTLGQVYGYTF TGTGCCAGTAGTACCCTCGGACAGGTCTATGGCTACACCTTC TRBD1 TRBV19 - TRBJ1-2
CASSQGGGNTIYF TGTGCCAGCAGCCAGGGGGGTGGAAACACCATATATTTT TRBD1 TRBV28 - TRBJ1-3
CSVGDRIDSPLHF TGCAGCGTTGGGGACAGGATTGATTCACCCCTCCACTTT TRBD1 TRBV29-1 - TRBJ1-6
CASSPSSSYNEQFF TGCGCCAGCAGCCCCTCTAGCTCCTACAATGAGCAGTTCTTC - TRBV5-1 - TRBJ2-1
CASSQGFDRVNTGELFF TGCGCCAGCAGCCAAGGTTTCGACAGGGTCAACACCGGGGAGCTGTTTTTT TRBD1 TRBV4-3 - TRBJ2-2
CASSPEGGGASGANGLTF TGTGCCAGCAGCCCAGAGGGCGGGGGGGCGTCCGGGGCCAACGGCCTGACTTTC TRBD2 TRBV4-2 - TRBJ2-6
CASSSRTGGGEKLFF TGTGCCAGCAGTTCCCGGACAGGGGGCGGCGAAAAACTGTTTTTT TRBD1 TRBV28 - TRBJ1-4
CASSADRGIQPQHF TGTGCCAGCAGTGCTGACAGGGGGATTCAGCCCCAGCATTTT TRBD1 TRBV6-1 few TRBJ1-5
CASSLSSGKNNEQFF TGTGCCAGCAGCTTGTCTAGCGGGAAAAACAATGAGCAGTTCTTC TRBD2 TRBV5-4 - TRBJ2-1
CASSVAARPPGTQYF TGTGCCAGCAGCGTAGCTGCTCGGCCTCCGGGGACCCAGTACTTC - TRBV9 - TRBJ2-5
CASRTSGGWETQYF TGTGCCAGCAGGACTAGCGGGGGTTGGGAGACCCAGTACTTC TRBD2 TRBV6-1 - TRBJ2-5
CASSYSVSGTLNEQFF TGTGCCAGCAGTTACTCGGTTAGCGGGACTCTCAATGAGCAGTTCTTC TRBD2 TRBV6-5 - TRBJ2-1
CASSSGQSYEQYF TGTGCCAGCAGCTCGGGACAGTCCTACGAGCAGTACTTC TRBD1 TRBV7-2 few TRBJ2-7
CASSISTGELFF TGTGCCAGCAGTATTTCGACCGGGGAGCTGTTTTTT - TRBV6-5 few TRBJ2-2
CASSQVRGDQPQHF TGCGCCAGCAGCCAAGTCAGGGGGGATCAGCCCCAGCATTTT TRBD1 TRBV4-1 few TRBJ1-5
CASSLAWTGNTEAFF TGTGCCAGTAGTCTCGCATGGACAGGGAACACTGAAGCTTTCTTT TRBD1 TRBV19 once TRBJ1-1
CASSPSERDSKFSRGTIYF TGTGCCAGCAGCCCATCGGAAAGGGACAGTAAATTCTCCCGCGGCACCATATATTTT TRBD1 TRBV7-9 - TRBJ1-3
CASSVATGGGNEQFF TGTGCCAGCAGCGTAGCAACAGGGGGGGGCAATGAGCAGTTCTTC - TRBV9 - TRBJ2-1
CASSQPTGAANTIYF TGCGCCAGCAGCCAACCGACAGGGGCTGCAAACACCATATATTTT TRBD1 TRBV5-1 - TRBJ1-3